This entry concerns a single TCR beta chain. MiXCR, applied by TCRdb to the RT-PCR reads, yields one record per CDR3 protein. The data show about 700,000 distinct CDR3 sequences, approximately 15% seen once. The V gene lost 2 bases and the J gene lost 5 bases, with 7 bases spanning the gap. Germline assignment: CDR1 MNHEY and CDR2 SVGAGI. The CDR3 length is 13 residues. The sequence was obtained from a female donor in good health, serving as a healthy control. Sequencing was carried out using memory CD4+ T cells from blood. This sequence joins TRBV6-5 and TRBJ1-5; unclear D gene. CDR3 coding DNA: TGTGCCAGCAGTTACAAAGAGTATCAGCCCCAGCATTTT. Translating gives CASSYKEYQPQHF.